This T cell receptor (beta chain) was sequenced in a study of blood T cell repertoires in COVID-19. Study details: Sources were T cells, B-cell-depleted T cells, or PBMCs; the material itself was cDNA or gDNA.

In the source study's methods: By means of reference gene primer amplification, nucleated cell counts were estimated. The protocol was immunoSEQ multiplex PCR, while the TCRdb copy is restricted to in-frame clones and leaves out a portion. From that table come the V and J calls and clone size; the DNA was used to work out D and trimming. There are approximately 380,000 clones in the sample; approximately 89% occur only once, and about 0.83% lies in the top ten. CDR3 length equals 12 residues. Germline loops: CDR1 LGHDT, CDR2 YNNKEL (reference sequence). V was pared by 0 bases and J by 5 bases, with 4 bases between. Participants spanned ages roughly 18 to 90 years and resided in 20 to 30 US areas. A COVID-19 case was met by exposed participants within 2 weeks before study entry.

The chain has TRBV3-1 (or the pseudogene TRBV3-2) and TRBJ2-5, with D hard to call. Sequencing was done on a sample of PBMCs or T cells enriched from blood (not recorded which). This clonotype was sampled from a woman aged 40 to 50 who had been exposed to COVID-19. The CDR3 nucleotides are TGTGCCAGCAGCCAAGACGGGGAGACCCAGTACTTC. As protein: CASSQDGETQYF.